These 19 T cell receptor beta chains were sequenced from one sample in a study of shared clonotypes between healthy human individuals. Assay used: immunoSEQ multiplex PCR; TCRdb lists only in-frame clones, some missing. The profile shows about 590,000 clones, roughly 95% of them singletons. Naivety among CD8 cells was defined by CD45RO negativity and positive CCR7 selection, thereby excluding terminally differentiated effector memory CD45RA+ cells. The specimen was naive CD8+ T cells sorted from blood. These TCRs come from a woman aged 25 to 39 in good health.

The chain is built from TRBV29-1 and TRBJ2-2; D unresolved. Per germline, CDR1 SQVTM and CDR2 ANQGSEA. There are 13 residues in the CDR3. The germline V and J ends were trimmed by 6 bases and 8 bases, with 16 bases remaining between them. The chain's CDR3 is CSVDFGITGELFF. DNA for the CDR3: TGCAGCGTCGATTTTGGGATAACTGGGGAGCTGTTTTTT.

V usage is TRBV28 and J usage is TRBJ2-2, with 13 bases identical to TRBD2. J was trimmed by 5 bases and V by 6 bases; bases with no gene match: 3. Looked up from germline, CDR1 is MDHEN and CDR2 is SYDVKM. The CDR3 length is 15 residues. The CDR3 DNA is TGTGCCAGCAGCTGGACTAGCGGGAGTACCGGGGAGCTGTTTTTT. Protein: CASSWTSGSTGELFF.

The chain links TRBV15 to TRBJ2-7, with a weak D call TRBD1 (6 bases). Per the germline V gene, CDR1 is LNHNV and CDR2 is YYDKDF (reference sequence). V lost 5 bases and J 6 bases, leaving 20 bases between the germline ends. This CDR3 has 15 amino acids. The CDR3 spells CATSRPTTGSREQYF. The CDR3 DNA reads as TGTGCCACCAGCCGACCAACCACAGGGTCCCGCGAGCAGTACTTC.

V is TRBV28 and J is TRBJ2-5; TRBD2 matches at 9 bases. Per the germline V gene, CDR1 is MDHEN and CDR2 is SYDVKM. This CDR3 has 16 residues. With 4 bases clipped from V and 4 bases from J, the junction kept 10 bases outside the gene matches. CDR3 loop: CASSYRSGRSIETQYF. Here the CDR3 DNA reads TGTGCCAGCAGTTATCGTAGCGGGAGATCTATAGAGACCCAGTACTTC.

The CDR3 DNA is TGTGCCAGTAGTAAAAATGGCGGGACTAACACCGGGGAGCTGTTTTTT. As protein: CASSKNGGTNTGELFF. V is TRBV19 and J is TRBJ2-2; TRBD2 is a possible D gene (6 bases). The CDR3 has 16 amino acids. CDR1 is LNHDA and CDR2 is SQIVND in the germline V gene (reference sequence). Trimming removed 4 bases from V and 2 bases from J, with 14 bases in between.

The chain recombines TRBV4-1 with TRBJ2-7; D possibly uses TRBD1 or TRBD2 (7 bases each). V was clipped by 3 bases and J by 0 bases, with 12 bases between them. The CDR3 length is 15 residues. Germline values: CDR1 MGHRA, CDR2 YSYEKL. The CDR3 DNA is TGCGCCAGCAGCCAGGGAGGGGGCTTCTCCTACGAGCAGTACTTC. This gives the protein CASSQGGGFSYEQYF.

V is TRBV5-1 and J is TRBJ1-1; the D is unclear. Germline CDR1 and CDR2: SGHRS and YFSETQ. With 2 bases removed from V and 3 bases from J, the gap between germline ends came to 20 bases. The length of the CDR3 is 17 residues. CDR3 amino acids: CASSLYSSGRLYTEAFF. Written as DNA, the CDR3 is TGCGCCAGCAGCTTATACTCTTCGGGCAGGCTTTACACTGAAGCTTTCTTT.

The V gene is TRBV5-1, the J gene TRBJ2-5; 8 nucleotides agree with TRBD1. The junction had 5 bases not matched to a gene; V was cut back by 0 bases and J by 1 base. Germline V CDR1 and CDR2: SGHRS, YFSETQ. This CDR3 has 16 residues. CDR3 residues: CASSLAVGQGQETQYF. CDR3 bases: TGCGCCAGCAGCTTGGCAGTCGGACAGGGCCAAGAGACCCAGTACTTC. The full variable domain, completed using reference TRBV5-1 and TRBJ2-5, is KAGVTQTPRYLIKTRGQQVTLSCSPISGHRSVSWYQQTPGQGLQFLFEYFSETQRNKGNFPGRFSGRQFSNSRSEMNVSTLELGDSALYLCASSLAVGQGQETQYFGPGTRLLVL.

The DNA for the CDR3 is TGTGCCACCTGGGGGCTGAACACTGAAGCTTTCTTT. As protein: CATWGLNTEAFF. The rearrangement uses TRBV6-1 and TRBJ1-1, with D possibly matching TRBD1 (6 bases). This CDR3 spans 12 amino acids. Trimming cost V 10 bases and J 0 bases, with 9 bases left between them. CDR1 is MNHNS, CDR2 SASEGT, per germline.

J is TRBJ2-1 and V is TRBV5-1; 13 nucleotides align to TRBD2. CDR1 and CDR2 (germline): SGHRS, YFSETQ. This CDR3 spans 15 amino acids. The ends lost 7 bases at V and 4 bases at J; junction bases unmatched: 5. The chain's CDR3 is CASSQLAGGYNEQFF. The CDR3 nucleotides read TGCGCCAGCTCACAACTAGCGGGAGGGTACAATGAGCAGTTCTTC.

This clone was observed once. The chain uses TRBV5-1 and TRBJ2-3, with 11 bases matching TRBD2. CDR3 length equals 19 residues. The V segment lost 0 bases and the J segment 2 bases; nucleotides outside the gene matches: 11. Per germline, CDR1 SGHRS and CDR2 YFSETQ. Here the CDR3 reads CASSLGTSGSERYTDTQYF. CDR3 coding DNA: TGCGCCAGCAGCTTGGGAACTAGCGGGAGTGAACGCTACACAGATACGCAGTATTTT.

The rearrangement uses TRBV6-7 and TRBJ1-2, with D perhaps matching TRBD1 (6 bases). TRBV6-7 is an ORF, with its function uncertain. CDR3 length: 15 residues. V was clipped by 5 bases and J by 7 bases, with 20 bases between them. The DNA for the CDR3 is TGTGCCAGCAGTAACCCAACAGGGAAAGCAGGTGGCTACACCTTC. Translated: CASSNPTGKAGGYTF.

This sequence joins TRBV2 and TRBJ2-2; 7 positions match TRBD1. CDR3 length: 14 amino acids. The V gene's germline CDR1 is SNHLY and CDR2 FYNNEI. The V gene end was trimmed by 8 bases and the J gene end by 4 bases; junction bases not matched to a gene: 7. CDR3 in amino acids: CASGRQGPTGELFF. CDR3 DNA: TGTGCCAGCGGTAGACAGGGACCCACCGGGGAGCTGTTTTTT.

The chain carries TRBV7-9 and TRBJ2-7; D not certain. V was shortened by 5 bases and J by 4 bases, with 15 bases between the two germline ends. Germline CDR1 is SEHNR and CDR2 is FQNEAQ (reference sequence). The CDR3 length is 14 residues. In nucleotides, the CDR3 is TGTGCCAGCAGCCCCGGCACAGCCCAGTACGAGCAGTACTTC. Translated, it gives CASSPGTAQYEQYF.

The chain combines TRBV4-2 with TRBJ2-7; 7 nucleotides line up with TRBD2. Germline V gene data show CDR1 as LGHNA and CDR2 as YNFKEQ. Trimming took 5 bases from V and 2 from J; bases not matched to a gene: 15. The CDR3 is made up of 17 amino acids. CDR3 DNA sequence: TGTGCCAGCAGCTTTGGAGGTGGCGGGAGCCTCCCCTACGAGCAGTACTTC. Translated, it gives CASSFGGGGSLPYEQYF.

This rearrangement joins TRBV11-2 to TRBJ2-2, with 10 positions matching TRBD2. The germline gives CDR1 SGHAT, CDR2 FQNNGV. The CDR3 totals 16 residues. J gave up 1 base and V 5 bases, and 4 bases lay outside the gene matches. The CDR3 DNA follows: TGTGCCAGCAGCCCGTTAGCGGGAGGGAACACCGGGGAGCTGTTTTTT. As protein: CASSPLAGGNTGELFF.

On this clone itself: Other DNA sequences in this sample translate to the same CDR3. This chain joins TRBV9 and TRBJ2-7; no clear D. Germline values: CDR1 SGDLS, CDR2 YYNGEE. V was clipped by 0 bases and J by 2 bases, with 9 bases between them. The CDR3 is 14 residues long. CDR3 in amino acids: CASSVDGGAYEQYF. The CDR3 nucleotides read TGTGCCAGCAGCGTAGATGGCGGAGCCTACGAGCAGTACTTC. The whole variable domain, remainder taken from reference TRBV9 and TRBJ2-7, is DSGVTQTPKHLITATGQRVTLRCSPRSGDLSVYWYQQSLDQGLQFLIQYYNGEERAKGNILERFSAQQFPDLHSELNLSSLELGDSALYFCASSVDGGAYEQYFGPGTRLTVT.

The CDR3 sequence: CASSPNGLGYEQYF. The CDR3 DNA is TGTGCCAGCAGCCCCAACGGACTAGGCTACGAGCAGTACTTC. The genes are TRBV5-6 and TRBJ2-7, with 7 bases matching TRBD2. The junction had 7 bases not matched to a gene; V was cut back by 4 bases and J by 3 bases. This CDR3 comprises 14 residues. Looked up from germline, CDR1 is SGHDT and CDR2 is YYEEEE. Filled out from reference TRBV5-6 and TRBJ2-7, the complete variable domain reads DAGVTQSPTHLIKTRGQQVTLRCSPKSGHDTVSWYQQALGQGPQFIFQYYEEEERQRGNFPDRFSGHQFPNYSSELNVNALLLGDSALYLCASSPNGLGYEQYFGPGTRLTVT.

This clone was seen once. The CDR3 reads CASNPTGEVYNEQFF. For the CDR3, the DNA is TGTGCCAGCAACCCTACAGGGGAAGTCTACAATGAGCAGTTCTTC. This chain links TRBV5-4 with TRBJ2-1; TRBD1 matches at 7 bases. The V gene's germline CDR1 is SGHNT and CDR2 YYREEE (reference sequence). V shed 6 bases and J 3 bases; nucleotides not matched to a gene: 9. The CDR3 covers 15 residues.